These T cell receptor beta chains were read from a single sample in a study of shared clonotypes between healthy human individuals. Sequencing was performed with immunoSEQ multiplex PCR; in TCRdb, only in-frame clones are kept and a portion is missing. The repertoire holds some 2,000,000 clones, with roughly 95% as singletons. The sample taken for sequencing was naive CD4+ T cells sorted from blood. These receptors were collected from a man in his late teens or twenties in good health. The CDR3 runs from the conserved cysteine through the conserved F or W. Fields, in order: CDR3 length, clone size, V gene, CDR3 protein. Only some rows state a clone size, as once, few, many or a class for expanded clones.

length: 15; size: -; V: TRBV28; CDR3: CASSLAESSYNEQFF
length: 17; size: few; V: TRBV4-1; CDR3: CASSHGGQGLLNSPLHF
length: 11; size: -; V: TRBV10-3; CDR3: CAISDGEAQHF
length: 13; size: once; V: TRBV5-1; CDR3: CASSLVGDTEAFF
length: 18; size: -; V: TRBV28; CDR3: CASSAPGQGGSYNSPLHF
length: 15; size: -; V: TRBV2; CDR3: CASSDRDRGRRGYTF
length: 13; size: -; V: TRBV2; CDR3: CASRTAMNTEAFF
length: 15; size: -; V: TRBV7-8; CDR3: CASSLARGWVDTQYF
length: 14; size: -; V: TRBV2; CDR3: CASSDRDLYNEQFF
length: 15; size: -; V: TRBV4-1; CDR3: CASSPTRASTDTQYF
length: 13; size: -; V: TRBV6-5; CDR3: CASSYRTGGEQYF
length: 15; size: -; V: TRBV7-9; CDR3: CASSLKGQGPYGYTF
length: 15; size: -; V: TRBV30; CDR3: CAWSVVLGSGNTIYF
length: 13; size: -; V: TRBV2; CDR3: CASSEAPGVAAFF
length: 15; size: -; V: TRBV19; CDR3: CASQQDRGLRSPLHF
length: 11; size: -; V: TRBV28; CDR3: CATRGGQPQHF
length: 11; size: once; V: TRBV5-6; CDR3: CASSRGDTQYF
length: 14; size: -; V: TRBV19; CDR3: CASSQGTGLGEQYF
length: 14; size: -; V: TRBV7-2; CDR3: CASSFSGRAHEQFF
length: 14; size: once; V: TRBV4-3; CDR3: CASSPVPSFRQQYF
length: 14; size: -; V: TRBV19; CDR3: CASSPKHGAGVMYF
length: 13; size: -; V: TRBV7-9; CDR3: CASSLTEVAEQYF
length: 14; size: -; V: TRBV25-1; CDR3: CASSEGGAKNIQYF
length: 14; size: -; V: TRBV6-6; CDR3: CASSPRGMNTEAFF
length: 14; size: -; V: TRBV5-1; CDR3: CASSFGTGQETQYF
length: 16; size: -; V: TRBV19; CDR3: CASSISSQGGGYGYTF
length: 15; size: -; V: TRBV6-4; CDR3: CASRERDSYSYEQYF
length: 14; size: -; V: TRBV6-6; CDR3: CASSLTGGNTEAFF
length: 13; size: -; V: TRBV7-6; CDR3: CASSLGTHQPQHF
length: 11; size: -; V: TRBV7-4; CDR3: CASDRGYGYTF
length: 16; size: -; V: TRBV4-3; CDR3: CASSPEATGLSYGYTF
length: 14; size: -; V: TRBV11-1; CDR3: CASSLDRGNSEAFF
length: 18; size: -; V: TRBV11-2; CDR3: CASSNPRGTGSLLSPLHF
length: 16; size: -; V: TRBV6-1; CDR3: CASSVEERGAYNEQFF
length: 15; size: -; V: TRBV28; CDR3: CASSLGGSVSYEQYF
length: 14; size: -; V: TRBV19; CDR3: CASKVDSGTGELFF
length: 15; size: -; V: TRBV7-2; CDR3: CASSLIRGSSYEQYF
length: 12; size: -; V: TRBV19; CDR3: CASMGSYYGYTF
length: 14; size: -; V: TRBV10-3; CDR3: CAISRVPGQGEAFF
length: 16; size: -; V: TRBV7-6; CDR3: CASSPGASSGANVLTF
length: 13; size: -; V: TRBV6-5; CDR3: CASRSGIDTEAFF
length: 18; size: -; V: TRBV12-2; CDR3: CASRLGGIRTYHSYEQYF
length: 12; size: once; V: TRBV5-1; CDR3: CASSLDGRVQFF
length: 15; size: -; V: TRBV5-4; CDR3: CASSSQRGGSDTQYF
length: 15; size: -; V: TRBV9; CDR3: CASSDLGTADYGYTF
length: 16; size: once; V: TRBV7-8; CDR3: CASSSGPSAGYNEQFF
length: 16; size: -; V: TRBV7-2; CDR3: CASRLGTSGRMDTQYF
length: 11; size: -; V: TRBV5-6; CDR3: CASSFAGEQYF